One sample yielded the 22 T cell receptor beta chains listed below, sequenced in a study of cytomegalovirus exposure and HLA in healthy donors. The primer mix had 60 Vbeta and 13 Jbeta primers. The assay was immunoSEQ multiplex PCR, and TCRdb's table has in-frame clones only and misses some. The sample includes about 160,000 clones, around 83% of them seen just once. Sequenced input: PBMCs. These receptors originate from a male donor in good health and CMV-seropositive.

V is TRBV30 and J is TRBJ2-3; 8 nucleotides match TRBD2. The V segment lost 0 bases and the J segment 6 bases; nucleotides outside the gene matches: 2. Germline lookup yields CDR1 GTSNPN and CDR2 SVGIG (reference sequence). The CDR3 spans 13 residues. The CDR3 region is CAWSVGLADTQYF. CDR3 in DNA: TGTGCCTGGAGTGTCGGACTAGCTGATACGCAGTATTTT. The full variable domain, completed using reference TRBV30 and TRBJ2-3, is SQTIHQWPATLVQPVGSPLSLECTVEGTSNPNLYWYRQAAGRGLQLLFYSVGIGQISSEVPQNLSASRPQDRQFILSSKKLLLSDSGFYLCAWSVGLADTQYFGPGTRLTVL.

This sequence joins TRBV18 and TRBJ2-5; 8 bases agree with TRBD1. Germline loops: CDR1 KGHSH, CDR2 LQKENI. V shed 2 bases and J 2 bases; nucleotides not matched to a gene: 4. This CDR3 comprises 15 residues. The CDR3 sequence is CASSPLTGGQETQYF. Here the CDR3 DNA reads TGTGCCAGCTCACCATTAACAGGGGGACAAGAGACCCAGTACTTC.

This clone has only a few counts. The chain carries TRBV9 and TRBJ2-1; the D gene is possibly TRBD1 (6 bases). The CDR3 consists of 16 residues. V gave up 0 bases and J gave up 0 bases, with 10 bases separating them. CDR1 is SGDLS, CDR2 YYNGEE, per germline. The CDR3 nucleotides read TGTGCCAGCAGCGTAGAAAAGGACAGCTCCTACAATGAGCAGTTCTTC. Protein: CASSVEKDSSYNEQFF.

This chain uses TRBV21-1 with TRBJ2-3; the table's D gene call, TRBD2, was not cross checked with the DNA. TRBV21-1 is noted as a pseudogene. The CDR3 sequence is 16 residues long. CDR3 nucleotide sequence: TGTGCCAGCATGGAGGGCGGTAGTGCTAGCACAGATACGCAGTATTTT. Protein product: CASMEGGSASTDTQYF.

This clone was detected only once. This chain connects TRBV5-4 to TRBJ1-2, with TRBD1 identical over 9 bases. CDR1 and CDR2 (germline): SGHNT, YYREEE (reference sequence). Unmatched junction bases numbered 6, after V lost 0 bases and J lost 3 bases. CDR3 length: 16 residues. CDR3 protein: CASSLAQRQGDYGYTF. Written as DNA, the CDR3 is TGTGCCAGCAGCTTGGCCCAGCGACAGGGGGACTATGGCTACACCTTC.

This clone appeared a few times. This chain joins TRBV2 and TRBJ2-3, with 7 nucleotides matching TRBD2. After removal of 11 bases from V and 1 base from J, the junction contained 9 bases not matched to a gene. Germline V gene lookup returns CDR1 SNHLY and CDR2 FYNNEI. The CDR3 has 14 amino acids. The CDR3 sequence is CAGRTSPGTDTQYF. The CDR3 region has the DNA TGTGCCGGACGGACTAGTCCGGGCACAGATACGCAGTATTTT.

CDR3 in DNA: TGCGCCAGCAGCCAAGTAGGCGCAGGCTATGGCTACACCTTC. Amino acids: CASSQVGAGYGYTF. The chain joins TRBV4-3 to TRBJ1-2; D not resolved. The germline CDR1 and CDR2 sequences are LGHNA and YSLEER. The V end lost 1 base, the J end lost 4 bases, and 10 bases lay between the germline ends. This CDR3 is built from 14 residues.

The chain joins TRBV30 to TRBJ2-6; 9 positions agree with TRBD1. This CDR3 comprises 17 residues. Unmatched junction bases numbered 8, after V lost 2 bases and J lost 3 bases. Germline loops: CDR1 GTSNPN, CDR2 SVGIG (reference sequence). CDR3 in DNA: TGTGCCTGGAGTTTTTATTGGACAGGGGTTGGGGCCAACGTCCTGACTTTC. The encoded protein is CAWSFYWTGVGANVLTF.

The CDR3: CASTFRRPSGYQETQYF. The CDR3 region has the DNA TGTGCCAGCACCTTTAGGAGGCCTAGCGGGTACCAAGAGACCCAGTACTTC. The chain links TRBV28 to TRBJ2-5, with 8 bases that match TRBD2. Germline CDR1 and CDR2: MDHEN and SYDVKM. CDR3 length: 17 amino acids. After removal of 7 bases from V and 0 bases from J, the junction contained 13 bases not matched to a gene.

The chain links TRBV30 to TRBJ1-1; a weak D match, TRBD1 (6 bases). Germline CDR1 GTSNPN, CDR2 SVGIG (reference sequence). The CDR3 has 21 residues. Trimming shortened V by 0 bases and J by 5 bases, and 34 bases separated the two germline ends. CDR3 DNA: TGTGCCTGGAGTGTACAATATCGCAGAACCGACAGGCGACGTCTTCGAACTGAAGCTTTCTTT. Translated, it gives CAWSVQYRRTDRRRLRTEAFF.

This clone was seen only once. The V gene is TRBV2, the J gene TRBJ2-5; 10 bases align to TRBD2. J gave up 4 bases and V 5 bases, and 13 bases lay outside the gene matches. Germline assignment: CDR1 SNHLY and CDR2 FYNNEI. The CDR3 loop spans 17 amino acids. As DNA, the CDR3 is TGTGCCAGCAGTTGGCGGGCTAGCGGGAGTAGCGGAGAGACCCAGTACTTC. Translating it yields CASSWRASGSSGETQYF.

The CDR3 loop is CATSSGQGLGETQYF. The CDR3 coding sequence is TGTGCCACCAGCAGCGGACAGGGCCTCGGCGAGACCCAGTACTTC. The chain is built from TRBV15 and TRBJ2-5; 8 bases line up with TRBD1. V gave up 3 bases and J gave up 5 bases; unmatched junction bases: 8. Germline V gene lookup returns CDR1 LNHNV and CDR2 YYDKDF (reference sequence). CDR3 length: 15 amino acids.

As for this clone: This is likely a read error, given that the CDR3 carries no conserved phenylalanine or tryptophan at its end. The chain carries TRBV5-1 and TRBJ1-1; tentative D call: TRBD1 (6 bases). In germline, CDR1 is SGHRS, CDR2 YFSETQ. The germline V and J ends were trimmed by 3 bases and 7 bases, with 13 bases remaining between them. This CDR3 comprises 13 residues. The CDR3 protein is CASSWGGAREAFS. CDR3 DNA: TGCGCCAGCAGCTGGGGGGGGGCCCGTGAAGCTTTCTCT.

The CDR3 loop reads CASSTVLLAGGPQKNTGELFF. CDR3 nucleotides: TGTGCCAGCAGCACGGTATTACTAGCGGGGGGCCCTCAGAAGAACACCGGGGAGCTGTTTTTT. V gene TRBV21-1 combines with J gene TRBJ2-2; the tabulated D call, TRBD2, remains unverified against the DNA. TRBV21-1 is recorded as a pseudogene. CDR3 length equals 21 residues.

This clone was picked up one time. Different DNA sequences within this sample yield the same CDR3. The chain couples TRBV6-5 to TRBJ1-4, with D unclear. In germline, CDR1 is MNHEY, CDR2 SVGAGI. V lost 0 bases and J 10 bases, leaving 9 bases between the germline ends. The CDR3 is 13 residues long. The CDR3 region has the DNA TGTGCCAGCAGTTACTCGGGAGGAGGAAAACTGTTTTTT. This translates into CASSYSGGGKLFF.

The CDR3 DNA reads TGCGCCAGCAGCTTGGGGCATTCGGGGTCCCCTGCTGCCGAGCAGTACTTC. Translated, it gives CASSLGHSGSPAAEQYF. The chain uses TRBV5-1 and TRBJ2-7, with a weak D call TRBD2 (5 bases). The CDR3 contains 17 residues. Deletions cut 0 bases from V and 6 bases from J, with 22 bases between. Looked up from germline, CDR1 is SGHRS and CDR2 is YFSETQ.

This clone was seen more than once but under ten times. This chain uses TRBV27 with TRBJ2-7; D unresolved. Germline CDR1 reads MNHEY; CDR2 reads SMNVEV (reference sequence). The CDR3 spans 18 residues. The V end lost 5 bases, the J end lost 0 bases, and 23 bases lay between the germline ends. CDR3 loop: CASSHEPPRSLSSYEQYF. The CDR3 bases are TGTGCCAGCAGTCACGAACCTCCCAGATCCCTCAGCTCCTACGAGCAGTACTTC.

The chain's CDR3 is CASSLEARPDSPLHF. CDR3 DNA sequence: TGTGCCAGCAGCTTAGAGGCCAGGCCCGATTCACCCCTCCACTTT. This chain links TRBV7-9 with TRBJ1-6; D is unresolved. Trimming stripped 1 base from V and 8 bases from J, with 12 bases between. CDR3 length equals 15 residues. CDR1 is SEHNR, CDR2 FQNEAQ, per germline (reference sequence).

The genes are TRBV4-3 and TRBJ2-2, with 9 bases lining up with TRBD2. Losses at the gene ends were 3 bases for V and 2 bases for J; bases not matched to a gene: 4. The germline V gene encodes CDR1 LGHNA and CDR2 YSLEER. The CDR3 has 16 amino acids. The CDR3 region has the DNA TGCGCCAGCAGCCACGGACTAGCGACTAACACCGGGGAGCTGTTTTTT. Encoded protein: CASSHGLATNTGELFF.

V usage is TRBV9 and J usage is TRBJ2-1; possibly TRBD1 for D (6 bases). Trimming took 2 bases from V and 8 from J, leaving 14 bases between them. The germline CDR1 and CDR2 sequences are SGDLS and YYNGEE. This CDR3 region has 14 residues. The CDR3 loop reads CASSVTGIGDEQFF. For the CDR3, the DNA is TGTGCCAGCAGCGTTACAGGGATCGGGGATGAGCAGTTCTTC.

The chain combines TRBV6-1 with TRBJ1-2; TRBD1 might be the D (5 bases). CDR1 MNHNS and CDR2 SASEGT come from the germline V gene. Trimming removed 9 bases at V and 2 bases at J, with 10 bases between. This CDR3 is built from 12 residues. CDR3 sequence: CASNAGNYGYTF. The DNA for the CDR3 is TGTGCCAGTAACGCAGGGAACTATGGCTACACCTTC.

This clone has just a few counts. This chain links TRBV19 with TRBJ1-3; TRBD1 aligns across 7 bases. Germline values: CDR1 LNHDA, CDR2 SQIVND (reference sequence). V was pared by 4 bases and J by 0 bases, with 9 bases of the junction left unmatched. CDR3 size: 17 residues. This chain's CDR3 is CASSTSPGTVSGNTIYF. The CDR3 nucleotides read TGTGCCAGTAGTACAAGCCCCGGGACAGTCTCTGGAAACACCATATATTTT.